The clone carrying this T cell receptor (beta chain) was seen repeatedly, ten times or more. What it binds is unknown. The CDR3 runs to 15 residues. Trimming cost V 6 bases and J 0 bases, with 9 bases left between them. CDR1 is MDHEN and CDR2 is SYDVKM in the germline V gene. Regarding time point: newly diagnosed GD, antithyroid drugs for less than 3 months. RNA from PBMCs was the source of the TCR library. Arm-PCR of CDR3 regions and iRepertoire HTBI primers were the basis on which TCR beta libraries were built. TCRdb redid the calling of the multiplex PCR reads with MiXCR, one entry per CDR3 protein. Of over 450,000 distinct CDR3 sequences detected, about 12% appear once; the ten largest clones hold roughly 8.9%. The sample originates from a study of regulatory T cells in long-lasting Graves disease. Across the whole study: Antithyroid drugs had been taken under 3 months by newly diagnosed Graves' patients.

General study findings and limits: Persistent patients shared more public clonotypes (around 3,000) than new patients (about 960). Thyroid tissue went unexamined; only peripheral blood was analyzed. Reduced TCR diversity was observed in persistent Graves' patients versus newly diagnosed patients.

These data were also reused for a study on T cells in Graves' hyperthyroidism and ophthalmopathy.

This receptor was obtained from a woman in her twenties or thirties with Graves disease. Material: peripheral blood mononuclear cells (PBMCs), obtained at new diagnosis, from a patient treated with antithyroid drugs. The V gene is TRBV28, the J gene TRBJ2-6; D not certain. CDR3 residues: CASSLTRSGANVLTF. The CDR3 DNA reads TGTGCCAGCAGCCTAACACGCTCTGGGGCCAACGTCCTGACTTTC.